The 23 T cell receptor beta chains presented below share a single source sample, sequenced in a study of T cells in Graves' hyperthyroidism and ophthalmopathy (dated by TCRdb to between 2018 and 2021). Receptor amplification or capture employed multiplex PCR. The data were produced on an Illumina HiSeq 2000. The TCR beta CDR3 regions were amplified from the RNA transcripts. For the first round of RT-PCR on the TCR CDR3, the HTBI primer set was used together with the Qiagen OneStep RT-PCR kit. TCRdb trimmed public reads at Q25 via fastp, called clones via MiXCR and kept in-frame beta chains. Duplicate CDR3 protein sequences are folded into a single record with the most common DNA and genes. The sample data list more than 550,000 distinct CDR3 sequences, and roughly 17% of these were observed just once. The leading ten clones occupy roughly a sixth of the sample. Sequencing was performed on blood. These receptors were collected from a man in his fifties or sixties with Graves' hyperthyroidism.

This clonotype was counted ten times or more. This rearrangement joins TRBV12-3 or TRBV12-4 to TRBJ2-7; TRBD2 matches at 8 bases. This CDR3 has 19 amino acids. Trimming removed 0 bases from V and 7 bases from J; junction bases left unmatched: 20. The CDR3 bases are TGTGCCAGCAGTTTAGCGGTGAGCGAGCGGGAGACTACTAGGAGTGAGCAGTACTTC. Amino acids: CASSLAVSERETTRSEQYF.

As regards this clonotype: This sequence may be a read error, since a much larger clone differs from it by one base. This rearrangement joins TRBV7-3 to TRBJ2-1; 15 positions match TRBD2. The CDR3 covers 16 residues. The germline CDR1 and CDR2 sequences are SGHTA and FQGTGA. CDR3 DNA: TGTGCCAGCAGCGACCCTGGGACTAGCGGGGGGAATGAGCAGCTCTTC. It specifies CASSDPGTSGGNEQLF.

The chain uses TRBV5-1 and TRBJ2-7; 8 nucleotides align to TRBD2. Unmatched junction bases numbered 12, after V lost 3 bases and J lost 4 bases. Germline values: CDR1 SGHRS, CDR2 YFSETQ. The CDR3 spans 16 residues. CDR3 region: CASSYHAAGELYEQYF. The CDR3 coding sequence is TGCGCCAGCAGCTACCACGCAGCGGGAGAATTATACGAGCAGTACTTC.

The J gene is TRBJ1-3, the V gene TRBV11-2; D gene uncertain. V was pared by 3 bases and J by 0 bases, with 9 bases between. CDR3 length equals 15 residues. CDR1 is SGHAT, CDR2 FQNNGV, per germline. This CDR3 is CASSFARASGNTIYF. The CDR3 coding sequence is TGTGCCAGCAGCTTCGCAAGGGCCTCTGGAAACACCATATATTTT.

This clonotype was seen at least ten times. V usage is TRBV28 and J usage is TRBJ2-4; TRBD1 aligns across 7 bases. The CDR3 sequence is 13 residues long. V lost 8 bases to trimming and J lost 2 bases; unmatched junction nucleotides: 3. Germline CDR1 MDHEN, CDR2 SYDVKM. The CDR3 reads CASQQGTKNIQYF. CDR3 nucleotides: TGTGCCAGCCAACAGGGGACCAAAAACATTCAGTACTTC. Supplemented by reference TRBV28 and TRBJ2-4, the full variable domain reads DVKVTQSSRYLVKRTGEKVFLECVQDMDHENMFWYRQDPGLGLRLIYFSYDVKMKEKGDIPEGYSVSREKKERFSLILESASTNQTSMYLCASQQGTKNIQYFGAGTRLSVL.

The V call is TRBV11-3, the J call TRBJ2-7, with D perhaps matching TRBD2 (5 bases). V lost 1 base, J lost 7 bases, and 14 bases lay in between. The CDR3 sequence is 14 residues long. Germline CDR1 and CDR2: SGHNT and YENEEA. The DNA of the CDR3 is TGTGCCAGCAGCTTAGCTAGTCCAACGGGGGAGCAGTACTTC. It encodes CASSLASPTGEQYF.

The table lists this clonotype with many counts. This chain joins TRBV7-9 and TRBJ1-1; D unclear. V was clipped by 1 base and J by 3 bases, with 9 bases between them. Germline V CDR1 and CDR2: SEHNR, FQNEAQ (reference sequence). The CDR3 is made up of 14 amino acids. CDR3 residues: CASSLESEDTEAFF. The DNA for the CDR3 is TGTGCCAGCAGCTTAGAATCAGAAGACACTGAAGCTTTCTTT.

This clonotype was recorded at least ten times. The chain recombines TRBV12-5 with TRBJ1-1, with 8 bases identical to TRBD1. The CDR3 extends over 17 amino acids. Losses at the gene ends were 4 bases for V and 1 base for J; bases not matched to a gene: 11. Germline CDR1 reads LGHNT; CDR2 reads FRNRAP. The CDR3 sequence is CASGSPPPGQENTEAFF. The DNA for the CDR3 is TGTGCTAGTGGTTCTCCCCCTCCGGGACAGGAGAACACTGAAGCTTTCTTT.

This clonotype was detected a few times. The gene calls are TRBV7-2 and TRBJ2-7; TRBD1 matches at 10 bases. Germline values: CDR1 SGHTA, CDR2 FQGNSA. The V and J ends lost 4 bases and 5 bases, in that order; junction bases with no gene match: 8. The CDR3 is 15 amino acids. The CDR3: CASSSDRGTLHEQYF. In DNA, the CDR3 is TGTGCCAGCAGCTCGGACAGGGGGACCCTCCACGAGCAGTACTTC.

This clonotype turned up a few times. V usage is TRBV20-1 and J usage is TRBJ2-6; D is uncertain. V was trimmed by 3 bases and J by 0 bases, leaving 0 bases between them. The CDR3 length is 12 residues. Germline V gene lookup returns CDR1 DFQATT and CDR2 SNEGSKA (reference sequence). CDR3 sequence: CSASSGANVLTF. The CDR3 nucleotides read TGCAGTGCTAGCTCTGGGGCCAACGTCCTGACTTTC.

As for this clonotype: Just one base apart from a much larger clone, this may be a read error. This sequence joins TRBV7-9 and TRBJ2-7, with 11 bases identical to TRBD2. CDR1 is SEHNR and CDR2 is FQNEAQ in the germline V gene (reference sequence). This CDR3 has 15 amino acids. The CDR3, as DNA: TGCGCCGGCAGCTGGGGGACTAGCGGTACCTACGAGCAGTACTTC. Its protein product is CAGSWGTSGTYEQYF. Based on the CDR3 plus reference TRBV7-9 and TRBJ2-7, the full variable domain is DTGVSQNPRHKITKRGQNVTFRCDPISEHNRLYWYRQTLGQGPEFLTYFQNEAQLEKSRLLSDRFSAERPKGSFSTLEIQRTEQGDSAMYLCAGSWGTSGTYEQYFGPGTRLTVT.

This CDR3 reads CASSLRDRDEQFF. The DNA for the CDR3 is TGTGCCAGCAGCCTCCGGGACAGGGATGAGCAGTTCTTC. This chain links TRBV14 with TRBJ2-1; 9 nucleotides line up with TRBD1. This CDR3 spans 13 amino acids. The germline V gene has CDR1 SGHDN and CDR2 FVKESK. V lost 4 bases to trimming and J lost 8 bases; unmatched junction nucleotides: 3.

This clonotype has only a few counts. The gene calls are TRBV7-2 and TRBJ2-4; D possibly matches TRBD1 or TRBD2 (5 bases each). This CDR3 is built from 18 residues. The germline V gene encodes CDR1 SGHTA and CDR2 FQGNSA. Trimming removed 1 base at V and 1 base at J, with 17 bases between. This CDR3 reads CASSLGLYRGGAKNIQYF. The CDR3 nucleotides read TGTGCCAGCAGCTTAGGATTATATCGGGGCGGTGCCAAAAACATTCAGTACTTC.

The chain has TRBV6-6 and TRBJ2-2, with unresolved D. The V gene's germline CDR1 is MNHNY and CDR2 SVGAGI (reference sequence). This CDR3 is 18 amino acids long. Trimming left V 0 bases short and J 1 base short, with 15 bases between. The CDR3 nucleotides read TGTGCCAGCAGTTACTCGAAAAGGCAGAGGTTGAACACCGGGGAGCTGTTTTTT. Its translation: CASSYSKRQRLNTGELFF.

On this clonotype itself: One end of the junction varies from germline; a read error may be responsible. This chain connects TRBV27 to TRBJ2-7, with TRBD2 identical over 11 bases. This CDR3 is built from 15 residues. In germline, CDR1 is MNHEY, CDR2 SMNVEV (reference sequence). CDR3 nucleotides: TGTGCCAGCAGTTTTCGAACTAGCGGGAGTTACGAGCGGTACTTC. Its translation is CASSFRTSGSYERYF.

Worth noting for this clonotype: Given a much more abundant clone one base away, this may be a read error. The chain uses TRBV12-3 or TRBV12-4 and TRBJ2-1, with TRBD2 matching 8 bases. This CDR3 has 15 residues. CDR3 in amino acids: CANSLEGTSTGEQFF. For the CDR3, the DNA is TGTGCCAACAGTTTGGAGGGGACTAGTACGGGTGAGCAGTTCTTC.

This chain joins TRBV5-1 and TRBJ2-7; 10 bases are shared with TRBD2. The CDR3 runs to 16 residues. Germline CDR1 and CDR2: SGHRS and YFSETQ. The junction had 6 bases not matched to a gene; V was cut back by 3 bases and J by 0 bases. The DNA of the CDR3 is TGCGCCAGCAGCTCCAATCCTAGCGGGAGCTCCTACGAGCAGTACTTC. Translation gives CASSSNPSGSSYEQYF.

This chain links TRBV5-1 with TRBJ2-3, with no clear D. The CDR3 runs to 12 residues. The V gene's germline CDR1 is SGHRS and CDR2 YFSETQ. V was shortened by 2 bases and J by 10 bases, with 11 bases between the two germline ends. DNA for the CDR3: TGCGCCAGCAGCTTAGTGGGCGATCCGCAGTATTTT. This codes for CASSLVGDPQYF.

This clonotype was seen repeatedly, ten times or more. The chain has TRBV20-1 and TRBJ2-7, with 14 bases matching TRBD2. The CDR3 is 17 amino acids. J gave up 3 bases and V 5 bases, and 12 bases lay outside the gene matches. The germline V gene has CDR1 DFQATT and CDR2 SNEGSKA (reference sequence). The CDR3 region is CSASPTSGRASVYEQYF. For the CDR3, the DNA is TGCAGTGCTTCTCCGACTAGCGGGAGGGCCTCGGTCTACGAGCAGTACTTC.

This clonotype was found many times. The chain recombines TRBV7-9 with TRBJ2-3, with no clear D. Trimming left V 5 bases short and J 4 bases short, with 13 bases between. Germline V CDR1 and CDR2: SEHNR, FQNEAQ (reference sequence). The CDR3 contains 14 residues. CDR3 in DNA: TGTGCCAGCAGCCCAGACCTAAACGCAGATACGCAGTATTTT. This codes for CASSPDLNADTQYF.

This clonotype was counted at least ten times. The rearrangement joins TRBV2 to TRBJ2-7, with a tentative D call TRBD1 (5 bases). Germline CDR1 and CDR2: SNHLY and FYNNEI. CDR3 size: 14 residues. V lost 7 bases to trimming and J lost 5 bases, with 18 bases between them. The CDR3 DNA reads as TGTGCCAGCATAAGGGGCGACCTAGACCACGAGCAGTACTTC. Its translation is CASIRGDLDHEQYF.

The sample holds many counts of this clonotype. V gene TRBV20-1 combines with J gene TRBJ2-3; the match to TRBD1 covers 7 bases. The CDR3 runs 13 residues. Unmatched junction bases numbered 3, after V lost 6 bases and J lost 0 bases. Per the germline V gene, CDR1 is DFQATT and CDR2 is SNEGSKA (reference sequence). CDR3 DNA: TGCAGTGCCCCGGGACAGAGCACAGATACGCAGTATTTT. The encoded protein is CSAPGQSTDTQYF.

This clonotype was recorded at least ten times. The chain carries TRBV12-3 or TRBV12-4 and TRBJ2-1, with TRBD1 identical over 8 bases. The CDR3 loop spans 14 amino acids. V shed 6 bases and J 1 base; nucleotides not matched to a gene: 2. CDR3 in DNA: TGTGCCAGCAGGGGACAGGAGTCCTACAATGAGCAGTTCTTC. Amino acids: CASRGQESYNEQFF.